What follows describes a single T cell receptor (beta chain). What it binds is not known. Profiled with immunoSEQ multiplex PCR; TCRdb holds only in-frame clones, not every one. This repertoire shows about 23,000 clones, around 88% found once; its top ten account for under 10%. This sample is drawn from a study of T cells in localized non-small cell lung cancer. Study-level results: Blood T cell density predicted longer survival; adjacent-lung clonality, shorter. Sequencing was limited to one tumor region, leaving the possibility of heterogeneity open. In adjacent lung, a median roughly 53 of the top 100 tumor clones were found.

V was clipped by 2 bases and J by 4 bases, with 11 bases between them. This CDR3 has 14 amino acids. Germline CDR1 reads MNHNY; CDR2 reads SVGAGI (reference sequence). The chain has TRBV6-6 and TRBJ1-2, with D tentatively TRBD1 (5 bases). The sequences come from peripheral blood mononuclear cells, collected before any cancer treatment. The clonotype comes from a woman between 35 and 70 years old with stage III lung adenocarcinoma. The chain's CDR3 is CASSYGDLSYGYTF. The CDR3 nucleotides read TGTGCCAGCAGTTACGGGGACTTAAGCTATGGCTACACCTTC.